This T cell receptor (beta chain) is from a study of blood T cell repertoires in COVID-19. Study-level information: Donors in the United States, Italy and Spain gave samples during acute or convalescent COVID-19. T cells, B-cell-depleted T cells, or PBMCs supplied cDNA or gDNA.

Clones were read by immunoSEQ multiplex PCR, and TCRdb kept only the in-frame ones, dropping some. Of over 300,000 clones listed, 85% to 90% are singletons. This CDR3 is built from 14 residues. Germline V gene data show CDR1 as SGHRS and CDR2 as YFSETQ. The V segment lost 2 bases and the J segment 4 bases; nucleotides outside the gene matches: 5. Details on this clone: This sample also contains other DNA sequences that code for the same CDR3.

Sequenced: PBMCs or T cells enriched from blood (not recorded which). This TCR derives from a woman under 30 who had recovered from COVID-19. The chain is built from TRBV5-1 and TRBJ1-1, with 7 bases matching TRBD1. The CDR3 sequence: CASSFTGESTEAFF. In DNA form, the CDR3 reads TGCGCCAGCAGCTTCACAGGGGAGAGCACTGAAGCTTTCTTT.